This entry lists 17 T cell receptor beta chains sequenced from one sample in a study of prognosis after radiotherapy for stage I lung cancer listed by TCRdb under 2021. Sequencing was carried out with an Illumina HiSeq 3000. Two rounds of multiplex PCR on genomic DNA were used to amplify the TCR beta CDR3 region. In the first round of PCR, primers specific to each TRBV and TRBJ gene were used, and the primer sequences are filed in Chinese patent CN105087789A. TCRdb handled the public reads itself, with Q25 trimming in fastp and clone calling in MiXCR, and kept productive beta chains. CDR3 protein duplicates are merged, each entry listing the most common genes and DNA. Within this sample are about 13,000 distinct CDR3 sequences, with roughly 26% of them counted one time only. The biggest ten clones account for roughly 10% of the sample. The sample in question was PBMCs, obtained before or after stereotactic body radiation therapy (not recorded which). The source of these receptors is a donor of 50 years or more with non-small cell lung cancer.

The chain couples TRBV6-2 or TRBV6-3 to TRBJ2-3; D call uncertain. CDR3 length: 14 residues. Deletions cut 4 bases from V and 0 bases from J, with 8 bases between. Germline V CDR1 and CDR2: MNHEY, SVGEGT. CDR3: CASSSLGSTDTQYF. In nucleotides, the CDR3 is TGTGCCAGCAGTTCCCTGGGCAGCACAGATACGCAGTATTTT.

This chain uses TRBV2 with TRBJ1-1, with unresolved D. V was trimmed by 9 bases and J by 5 bases, leaving 19 bases between them. Germline CDR1 is SNHLY and CDR2 is FYNNEI. The CDR3 contains 14 residues. The CDR3 loop reads CARDRRTSTTEAFF. The CDR3 DNA follows: TGTGCCAGGGATCGGCGAACCTCTACTACTGAAGCTTTCTTT.

This clonotype was found many times. The chain combines TRBV28 with TRBJ1-2, with D hard to call. There are 11 residues in the CDR3. Germline CDR1 and CDR2: MDHEN and SYDVKM. The V end was cut by 3 bases, the J end by 8 bases, with 7 bases between. In DNA form, the CDR3 reads TGTGCCAGCAGTTTTTTCGGAGGCTACACCTTC. This sequence encodes CASSFFGGYTF.

This clonotype was detected many times. The rearrangement links TRBV5-1 to TRBJ1-1, with unresolved D. CDR1 and CDR2 (germline): SGHRS, YFSETQ. Trimming took 0 bases from V and 7 from J, leaving 13 bases between them. The CDR3 spans 14 residues. As DNA, the CDR3 is TGCGCCAGCAGCTTGGTGGCGGAGCGGGGTGAAGCTTTCTTT. The encoded protein is CASSLVAERGEAFF.

This clonotype was counted at least ten times. In nucleotides, the CDR3 is TGTGCCAGCAGCTTAGTAGGCTGGACTAGCGGACAAGAGACCCAGTACTTC. Translated, it gives CASSLVGWTSGQETQYF. The chain links TRBV11-2 to TRBJ2-5; 10 positions agree with TRBD2. V shed 1 base, J shed 2 bases, and the junction held 7 bases outside the gene matches. CDR1 is SGHAT, CDR2 FQNNGV, per germline. The CDR3 covers 17 residues. The full variable domain, with the rest looked up from reference TRBV11-2 and TRBJ2-5, is EAGVAQSPRYKIIEKRQSVAFWCNPISGHATLYWYQQILGQGPKLLIQFQNNGVVDDSQLPKDRFSAERLKGVDSTLKIQPAKLEDSAVYLCASSLVGWTSGQETQYFGPGTRLLVL.

Ten or more counts support this clonotype. This chain uses TRBV5-1 with TRBJ1-3, with 8 bases lining up with TRBD1. Germline V gene lookup returns CDR1 SGHRS and CDR2 YFSETQ. V lost 4 bases to trimming and J lost 2 bases; unmatched junction nucleotides: 2. The CDR3 runs 14 residues. The CDR3 DNA reads TGCGCCAGCAGCCAACAGGGGGCTGGAAACACCATATATTTT. It specifies CASSQQGAGNTIYF.

Note on this clonotype: A much larger clonotype is one base distant, so this may be a read error. The chain uses TRBV14 and TRBJ2-7; D may be TRBD1 or TRBD2 (5 bases each). V shed 2 bases and J shed 2 bases, with 10 bases lying between them. The germline gives CDR1 SGHDN, CDR2 FVKESK. The CDR3 is 14 amino acids. CDR3 sequence (DNA): TGTGCCAGCAGCCAATGGGACGGAGCCTACGAGCAGTACTTC. Translating gives CASSQWDGAYEQYF. The whole variable domain, remainder taken from reference TRBV14 and TRBJ2-7, is EAGVTQFPSHSVIEKGQTVTLRCDPISGHDNLYWYRRVMGKEIKFLLHFVKESKQDESGMPNNRFLAERTGGTYSTLKVQPAELEDSGVYFCASSQWDGAYEQYFGPGTRLTVT.

On this clonotype: It differs at one base from a far larger clone, so likely a read error. CDR3 region: CASSDTYLAYEQYF. CDR3 in DNA: TGTGCCAGCAGTGACACGTACCTAGCCTACGAGCAGTACTTC. J is TRBJ2-7 and V is TRBV6-1; no firm D call. The CDR3 is 14 amino acids. Looked up from germline, CDR1 is MNHNS and CDR2 is SASEGT. The V end lost 3 bases, the J end lost 2 bases, and 11 bases lay between the germline ends.

The V gene is TRBV12-3 or TRBV12-4, the J gene TRBJ2-7; 13 bases align to TRBD2. V was pared by 6 bases and J by 5 bases, with 4 bases of the junction left unmatched. The CDR3 has 14 amino acids. CDR3 sequence (DNA): TGTGCCAGCAGGTTAACTAGCGGGAGGGACGAGCAGTACTTC. Its protein product is CASRLTSGRDEQYF.

This clonotype was seen at least ten times. The chain carries TRBV5-1 and TRBJ1-1; possibly TRBD1 for D (5 bases). In germline, CDR1 is SGHRS, CDR2 YFSETQ. V lost 5 bases and J lost 2, with 19 bases in between. The CDR3 spans 16 residues. In nucleotides, the CDR3 is TGCGCCAGCAGGTCTGGAGGGTGGGGGGGTAACACTGAAGCTTTCTTT. Amino acids: CASRSGGWGGNTEAFF.

This clonotype was observed many times. This chain links TRBV30 with TRBJ1-2, with TRBD1 identical over 7 bases. This CDR3 comprises 13 residues. Germline lookup yields CDR1 GTSNPN and CDR2 SVGIG (reference sequence). Trimming at V came to 6 bases and at J to 4 bases, leaving 8 bases not matched to a gene. CDR3 in DNA: TGTGCCTGCCACACCACAGGGGTCTATGGCTACACCTTC. Its translation is CACHTTGVYGYTF. The full variable domain, with the rest looked up from reference TRBV30 and TRBJ1-2, is SQTIHQWPATLVQPVGSPLSLECTVEGTSNPNLYWYRQAAGRGLQLLFYSVGIGQISSEVPQNLSASRPQDRQFILSSKKLLLSDSGFYLCACHTTGVYGYTFGSGTRLTVV.

This clonotype was seen at least ten times. CDR3 region: CASSKTSGPPSYNEQFF. DNA of the CDR3: TGTGCCAGCAGTAAAACAAGTGGGCCCCCCTCCTACAATGAGCAGTTCTTC. This rearrangement joins TRBV7-9 to TRBJ2-1; no clear D. V shed 6 bases and J shed 0 bases, with 18 bases lying between them. The CDR3 totals 17 residues. CDR1 is SEHNR, CDR2 FQNEAQ, per germline (reference sequence).

As for this clonotype: At one end, the junction sequence differs from germline, possibly due to a read error. The rearrangement links TRBV28 to TRBJ1-5, with 9 bases identical to TRBD1. Germline V lookup: CDR1 MDHEN, CDR2 SYDVKM. The CDR3 runs to 17 residues. The CDR3 region is CASSPRDRASGKQPQHF. CDR3 bases: TGTGCCAGCAGTCCCCGGGACAGGGCGTCGGGCAAACAGCCCCAGCATTTT. The whole variable domain, filled in from reference TRBV28 and TRBJ1-5, reads DVKVTQSSRYLVKRTGEKVFLECVQDMDHENMFWYRQDPGLGLRLIYFSYDVKMKEKGDIPEGYSVSREKKERFSLILESASTNQTSMYLCASSPRDRASGKQPQHFGDGTRLSIL.

Only one count was recorded for this clonotype. A read error likely explains this, since a far larger clone differs by one base. The chain joins TRBV7-2 to TRBJ2-7, with a weak D call TRBD1 (7 bases). This CDR3 is 15 amino acids long. The V gene's germline CDR1 is SGHTA and CDR2 FQGNSA. Trimming stripped 8 bases from V and 3 bases from J, with 20 bases between. CDR3: CASSQGSQGGYEQYF. In nucleotides, the CDR3 is TGTGCCAGCTCCCAAGGCAGCCAGGGGGGCTACGAGCAGTACTTC. The whole variable domain, filled in from reference TRBV7-2 and TRBJ2-7, reads GAGVSQSPSNKVTEKGKDVELRCDPISGHTALYWYRQSLGQGLEFLIYFQGNSAPDKSGLPSDRFSAERTGGSVSTLTIQRTQQEDSAVYLCASSQGSQGGYEQYFGPGTRLTVT.

This clonotype ranks as medium-sized (0.01 to 0.1%). The genes are TRBV2 and TRBJ1-6; 8 bases agree with TRBD1. Germline V lookup: CDR1 SNHLY, CDR2 FYNNEI. The ends lost 7 bases at V and 9 bases at J; junction bases unmatched: 17. The CDR3 contains 17 residues. CDR3 bases: TGTGCCAGCACTCAAGCCGGGGCAGGGGGCAGTTTTTCACCCCTCCACTTT. It specifies CASTQAGAGGSFSPLHF.

Ten or more counts support this clonotype. The chain links TRBV6-2 or TRBV6-3 to TRBJ2-5; 8 bases map to TRBD1. The CDR3 is made up of 17 amino acids. J was trimmed by 5 bases and V by 2 bases; bases with no gene match: 13. Germline CDR1 is MNHEY and CDR2 is SVGEGT. CDR3 in DNA: TGTGCCAGCAGTTACGCATTGTGGCAGGGGGCGGGGGAGACCCAGTACTTC. Amino acids: CASSYALWQGAGETQYF.

This clonotype occurred many times. The chain carries TRBV4-1 and TRBJ2-5; D is uncertain. Germline CDR1 reads MGHRA; CDR2 reads YSYEKL. V dropped 0 bases and J dropped 12 bases, with 2 bases sitting between them. This CDR3 spans 9 amino acids. CDR3 bases: TGCGCCAGCAGCCAAGAAAAGTACTTC. This encodes CASSQEKYF.